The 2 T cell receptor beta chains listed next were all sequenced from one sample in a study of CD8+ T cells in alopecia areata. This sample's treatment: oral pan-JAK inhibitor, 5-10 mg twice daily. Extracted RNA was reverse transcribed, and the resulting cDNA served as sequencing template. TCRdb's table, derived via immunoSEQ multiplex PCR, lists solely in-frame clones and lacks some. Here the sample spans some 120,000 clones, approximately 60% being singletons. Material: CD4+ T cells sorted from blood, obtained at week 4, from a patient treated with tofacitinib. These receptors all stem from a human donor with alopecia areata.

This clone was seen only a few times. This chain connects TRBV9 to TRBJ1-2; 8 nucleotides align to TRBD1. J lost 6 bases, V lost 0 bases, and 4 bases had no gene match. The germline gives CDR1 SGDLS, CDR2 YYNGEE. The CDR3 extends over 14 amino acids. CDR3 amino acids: CASSVVSQGDGYTF. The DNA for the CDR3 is TGTGCCAGCAGCGTAGTCTCACAGGGGGATGGCTACACCTTC.

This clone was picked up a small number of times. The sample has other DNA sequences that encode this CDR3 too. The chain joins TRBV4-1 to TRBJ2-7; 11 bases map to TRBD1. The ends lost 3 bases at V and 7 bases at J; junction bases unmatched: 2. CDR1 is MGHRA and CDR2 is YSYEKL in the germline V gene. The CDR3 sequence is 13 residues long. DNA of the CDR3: TGCGCCAGCAGCCAGGACAGGGGGCGAGAGCAGTACTTC. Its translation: CASSQDRGREQYF.